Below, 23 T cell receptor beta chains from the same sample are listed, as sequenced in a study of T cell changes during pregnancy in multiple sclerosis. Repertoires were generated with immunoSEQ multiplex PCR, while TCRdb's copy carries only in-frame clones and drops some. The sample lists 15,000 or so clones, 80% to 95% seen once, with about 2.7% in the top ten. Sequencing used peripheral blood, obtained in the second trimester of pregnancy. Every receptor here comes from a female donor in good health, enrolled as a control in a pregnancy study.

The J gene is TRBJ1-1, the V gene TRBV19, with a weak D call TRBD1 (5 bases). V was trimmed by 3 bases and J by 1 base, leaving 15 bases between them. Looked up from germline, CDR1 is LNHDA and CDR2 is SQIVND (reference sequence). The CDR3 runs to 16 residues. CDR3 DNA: TGTGCCAGTAGTATCAGGGCAGGGAAAGGGAACACTGAAGCTTTCTTT. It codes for CASSIRAGKGNTEAFF.

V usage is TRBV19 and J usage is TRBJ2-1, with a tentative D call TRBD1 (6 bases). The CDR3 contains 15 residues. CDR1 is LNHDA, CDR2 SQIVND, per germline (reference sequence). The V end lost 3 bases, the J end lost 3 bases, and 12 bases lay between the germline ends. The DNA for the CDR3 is TGTGCCAGTAGTATGGGTGGGGGCGTCTACAATGAGCAGTTCTTC. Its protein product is CASSMGGGVYNEQFF.

CDR3 in DNA: TGTGCCTGGAATCAGGGCAAAAATCGAGAAGCTTTCTTT. The encoded protein is CAWNQGKNREAFF. The J gene is TRBJ1-1, the V gene TRBV30, with TRBD1 as a possible D gene (5 bases). The CDR3 loop spans 13 amino acids. The germline CDR1 and CDR2 sequences are GTSNPN and SVGIG (reference sequence). V was pared by 4 bases and J by 8 bases, with 17 bases between.

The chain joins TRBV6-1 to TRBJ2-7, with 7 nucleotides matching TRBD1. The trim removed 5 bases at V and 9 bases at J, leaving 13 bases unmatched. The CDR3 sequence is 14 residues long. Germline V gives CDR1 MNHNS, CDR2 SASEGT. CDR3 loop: CASSPSGQRGGQYF. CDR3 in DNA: TGTGCCAGCAGTCCCTCGGGACAGAGAGGAGGGCAGTACTTC.

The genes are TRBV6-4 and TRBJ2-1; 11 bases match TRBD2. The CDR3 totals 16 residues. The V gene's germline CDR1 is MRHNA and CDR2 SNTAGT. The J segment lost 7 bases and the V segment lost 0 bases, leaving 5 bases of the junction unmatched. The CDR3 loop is CASSDSSGGASNEQFF. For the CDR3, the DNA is TGTGCCAGCAGTGACTCTAGCGGGGGGGCGTCAAATGAGCAGTTCTTC.

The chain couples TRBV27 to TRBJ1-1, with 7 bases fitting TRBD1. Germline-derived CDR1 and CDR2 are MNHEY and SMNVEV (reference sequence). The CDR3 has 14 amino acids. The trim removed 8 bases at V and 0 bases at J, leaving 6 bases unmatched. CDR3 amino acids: CASSQTGMNTEAFF. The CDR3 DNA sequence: TGTGCCAGCTCTCAGACAGGGATGAACACTGAAGCTTTCTTT.

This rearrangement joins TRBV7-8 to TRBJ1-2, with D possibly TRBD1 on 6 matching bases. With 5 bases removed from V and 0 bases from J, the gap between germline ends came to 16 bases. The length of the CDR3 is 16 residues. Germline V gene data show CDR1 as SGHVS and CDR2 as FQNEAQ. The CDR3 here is CASSAYRVAANYGYTF. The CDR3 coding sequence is TGTGCCAGCAGCGCATACAGGGTCGCCGCTAACTATGGCTACACCTTC.

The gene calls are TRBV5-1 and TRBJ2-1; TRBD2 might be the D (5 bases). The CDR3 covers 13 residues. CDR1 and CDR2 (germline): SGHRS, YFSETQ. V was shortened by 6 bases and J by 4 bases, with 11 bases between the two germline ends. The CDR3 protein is CASTSAGYNEQFF. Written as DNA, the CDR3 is TGCGCCAGCACCTCGGCGGGTTACAATGAGCAGTTCTTC.

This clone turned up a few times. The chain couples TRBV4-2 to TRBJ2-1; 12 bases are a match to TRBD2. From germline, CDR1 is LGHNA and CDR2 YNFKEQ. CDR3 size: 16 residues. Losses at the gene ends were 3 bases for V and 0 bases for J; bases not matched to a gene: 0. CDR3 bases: TGTGCCAGCAGCCAGACTAGCGGGGGCTCCTACAATGAGCAGTTCTTC. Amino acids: CASSQTSGGSYNEQFF.

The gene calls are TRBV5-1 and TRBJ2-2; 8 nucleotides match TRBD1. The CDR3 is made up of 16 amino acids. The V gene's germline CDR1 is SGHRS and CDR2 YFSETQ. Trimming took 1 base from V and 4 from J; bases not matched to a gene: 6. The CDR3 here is CASSLNGQGPTGELFF. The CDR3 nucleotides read TGCGCCAGCAGCTTGAACGGACAGGGCCCCACCGGGGAGCTGTTTTTT. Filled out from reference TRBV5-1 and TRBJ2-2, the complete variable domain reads KAGVTQTPRYLIKTRGQQVTLSCSPISGHRSVSWYQQTPGQGLQFLFEYFSETQRNKGNFPGRFSGRQFSNSRSEMNVSTLELGDSALYLCASSLNGQGPTGELFFGEGSRLTVL.

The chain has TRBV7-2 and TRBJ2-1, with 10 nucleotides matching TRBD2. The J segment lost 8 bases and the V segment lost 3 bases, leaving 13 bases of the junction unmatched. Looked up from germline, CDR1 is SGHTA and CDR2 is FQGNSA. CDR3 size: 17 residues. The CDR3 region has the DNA TGTGCCAGCAGCTTCGGCTTAGGTTCTAGCGGGAGCGATGAGCAGTTCTTC. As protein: CASSFGLGSSGSDEQFF.

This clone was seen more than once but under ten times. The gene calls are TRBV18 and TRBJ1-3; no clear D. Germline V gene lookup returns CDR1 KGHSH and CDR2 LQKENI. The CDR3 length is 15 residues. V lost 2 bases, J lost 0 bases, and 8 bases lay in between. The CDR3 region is CASSPGSSSGNTIYF. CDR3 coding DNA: TGTGCCAGCTCACCAGGGTCTAGCTCTGGAAACACCATATATTTT.

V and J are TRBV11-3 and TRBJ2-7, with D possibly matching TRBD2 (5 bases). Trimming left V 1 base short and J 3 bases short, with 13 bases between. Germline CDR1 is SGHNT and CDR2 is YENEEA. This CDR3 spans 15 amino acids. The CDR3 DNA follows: TGTGCCAGCAGCTTAGGCGGAACCCGGGACTACGAGCAGTACTTC. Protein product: CASSLGGTRDYEQYF.

The CDR3 spells CASRLDRDRVNTEAFF. The CDR3 bases are TGTGCCAGCAGACTCGACCGGGACAGGGTGAACACTGAAGCTTTCTTT. The V gene is TRBV27, the J gene TRBJ1-1; 9 bases are a match to TRBD1. The length of the CDR3 is 16 residues. The junction had 8 bases not matched to a gene; V was cut back by 6 bases and J by 0 bases. Germline values: CDR1 MNHEY, CDR2 SMNVEV (reference sequence).

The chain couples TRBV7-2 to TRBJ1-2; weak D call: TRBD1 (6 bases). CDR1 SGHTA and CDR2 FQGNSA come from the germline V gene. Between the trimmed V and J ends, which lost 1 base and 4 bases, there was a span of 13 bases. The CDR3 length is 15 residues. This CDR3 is CASSLDGVDSYGYTF. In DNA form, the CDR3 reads TGTGCCAGCAGCTTAGATGGTGTGGACAGCTATGGCTACACCTTC. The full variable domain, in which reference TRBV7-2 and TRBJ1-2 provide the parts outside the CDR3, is GAGVSQSPSNKVTEKGKDVELRCDPISGHTALYWYRQSLGQGLEFLIYFQGNSAPDKSGLPSDRFSAERTGGSVSTLTIQRTQQEDSAVYLCASSLDGVDSYGYTFGSGTRLTVV.

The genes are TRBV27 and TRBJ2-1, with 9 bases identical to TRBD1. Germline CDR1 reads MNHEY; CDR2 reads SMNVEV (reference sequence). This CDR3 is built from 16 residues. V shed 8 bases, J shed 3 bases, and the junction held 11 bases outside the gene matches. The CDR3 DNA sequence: TGTGCCAGCTCTACAAAGCGGGACAGGGTCTACAATGAGCAGTTCTTC. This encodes CASSTKRDRVYNEQFF.

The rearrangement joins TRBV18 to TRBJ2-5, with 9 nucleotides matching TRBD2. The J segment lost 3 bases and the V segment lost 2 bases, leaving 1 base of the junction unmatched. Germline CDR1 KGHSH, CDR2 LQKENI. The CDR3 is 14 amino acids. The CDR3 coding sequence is TGTGCCAGCTCACCAGCGGGGGGGAAAGAGACCCAGTACTTC. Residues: CASSPAGGKETQYF.

For the CDR3, the DNA is TGTGCCAGCAGCTTCGCTAGCGTTTACAATGAGCAGTTCTTC. This translates into CASSFASVYNEQFF. The V call is TRBV11-3, the J call TRBJ2-1, with TRBD2 as a possible D gene (6 bases). The V gene's germline CDR1 is SGHNT and CDR2 YENEEA. V was cut by 3 bases and J by 4 bases, with 10 bases left in between. The CDR3 is 14 amino acids.

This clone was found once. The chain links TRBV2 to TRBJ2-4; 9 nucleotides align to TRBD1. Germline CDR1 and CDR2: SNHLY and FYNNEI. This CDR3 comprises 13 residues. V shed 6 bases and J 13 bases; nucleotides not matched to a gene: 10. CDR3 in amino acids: CASRSGQGRLQYF. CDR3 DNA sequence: TGTGCCAGCAGGTCGGGACAGGGCCGCCTCCAGTACTTC. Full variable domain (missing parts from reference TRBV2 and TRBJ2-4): EPEVTQTPSHQVTQMGQEVILRCVPISNHLYFYWYRQILGQKVEFLVSFYNNEISEKSEIFDDQFSVERPDGSNFTLKIRSTKLEDSAMYFCASRSGQGRLQYFGAGTRLSVL.

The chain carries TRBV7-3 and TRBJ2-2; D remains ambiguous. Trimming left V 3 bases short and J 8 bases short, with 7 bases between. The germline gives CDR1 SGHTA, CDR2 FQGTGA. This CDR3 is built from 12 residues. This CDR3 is CASSLTQGELFF. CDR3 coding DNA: TGTGCCAGCAGCTTGACACAGGGGGAGCTGTTTTTT.

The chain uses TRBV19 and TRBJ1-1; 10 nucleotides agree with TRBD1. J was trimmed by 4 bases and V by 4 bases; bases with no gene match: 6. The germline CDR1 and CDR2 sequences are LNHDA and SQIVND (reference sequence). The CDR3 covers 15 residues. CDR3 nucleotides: TGTGCCAGTAGTAAATCGACAGGGGGCGGCACTGAAGCTTTCTTT. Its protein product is CASSKSTGGGTEAFF.

The CDR3 loop is CASSPGGPSNEQFF. CDR3 sequence (DNA): TGTGCCAGCAGCCCGGGAGGGCCGAGCAATGAGCAGTTCTTC. V gene TRBV7-3 combines with J gene TRBJ2-1; 8 nucleotides align to TRBD2. Germline V gives CDR1 SGHTA, CDR2 FQGTGA. The J segment lost 6 bases and the V segment lost 5 bases, leaving 6 bases of the junction unmatched. This CDR3 comprises 14 residues.

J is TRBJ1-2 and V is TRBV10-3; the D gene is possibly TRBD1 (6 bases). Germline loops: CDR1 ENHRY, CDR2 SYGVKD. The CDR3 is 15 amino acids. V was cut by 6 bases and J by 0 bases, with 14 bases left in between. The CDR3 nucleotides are TGTGCCATCAGCGGGACACCGCTCGCTAACTATGGCTACACCTTC. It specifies CAISGTPLANYGYTF.